This paragraph reports one T cell receptor (beta chain). Its antigen is not identified. Germline values: CDR1 SGHTA, CDR2 FQGNSA. The CDR3 extends over 17 amino acids. V dropped 1 base and J dropped 0 bases, with 14 bases sitting between them. The sample belongs to a study of T-cell memory formation after mild COVID-19. Study as a whole: Clusters of TCRs were largely donor specific.

cDNA libraries for TCR alpha and TCR beta, carrying sample barcodes and UMIs, came from 5'RACE with constant-segment primers. MiXCR, run by TCRdb on the 5' RACE reads, gives a single entry per CDR3 protein. The profile shows a few hundred thousand distinct CDR3 sequences, about 16% of them singletons. The study, taken as a whole, reports: In pre-infection memory, a portion of responding clones appeared, which suggested that cross-reactive memory joined.

This sequence was found in a man aged 18-30 years who had mild COVID-19 (a few samples of this study predate the infection). Cell type and time point are not known. The source material was PBMCs or a T cell subset sorted from them (not recorded which). The chain joins TRBV7-2 to TRBJ2-3, with D possibly matching TRBD2 (7 bases). For the CDR3, the DNA is TGTGCCAGCAGCTTAGATGTGGCGGGGGCTAGCACAGATACGCAGTATTTT. Encoded protein: CASSLDVAGASTDTQYF. Filled out from reference TRBV7-2 and TRBJ2-3, the complete variable domain reads GAGVSQSPSNKVTEKGKDVELRCDPISGHTALYWYRQSLGQGLEFLIYFQGNSAPDKSGLPSDRFSAERTGGSVSTLTIQRTQQEDSAVYLCASSLDVAGASTDTQYFGPGTRLTVL.